This T cell receptor (beta chain) came from a study of metastatic and nonmetastatic thyroid tumors. Study background: Repertoires from blood and tumor or nodule tissue of malignant and benign thyroid patients were compared.

Regarding this clone: Its antigen is unknown. A much larger clone differs from this one at a single base, so this may be a read error.

V lost 5 bases and J lost 3; bases outside the gene matches: 18. The CDR3 sequence is 19 residues long. Germline CDR1 reads PRHDT; CDR2 reads FYEKMQ (reference sequence). In the source study's methods: Using the CDR3 differences seen across clinicopathological groups, the authors built a distant-metastasis classifier for papillary thyroid cancer, which was meant to discriminate distant-metastatic patients. TCRdb reanalyzed the PCR reads with MiXCR. TCRdb's processing, not the authors', yielded these V and J calls. The sample records approximately 41,000 clones, 28% being singletons. Study results and caveats: Reports indicated that malignant thyroid tumors showed significantly higher TCR beta diversity than benign nodules did, in blood and tumor.

The entire patient cohort was treatment-naive prior to thyroid surgery. The source is a male donor with papillary thyroid cancer or a benign thyroid nodule (not recorded which). Some clones in this sample may be carry-over from other donors' samples. Sequenced input: blood. The rearrangement joins TRBV13 to TRBJ2-3, with 9 bases aligning to TRBD2. The CDR3 reads CASSAPVLAGPLGTDTQYF. DNA of the CDR3: TGTGCCAGCAGCGCACCGGTACTAGCGGGCCCCCTGGGGACAGATACGCAGTATTTT. The full variable domain, completed using reference TRBV13 and TRBJ2-3, is AAGVIQSPRHLIKEKRETATLKCYPIPRHDTVYWYQQGPGQDPQFLISFYEKMQSDKGSIPDRFSAQQFSDYHSELNMSSLELGDSALYFCASSAPVLAGPLGTDTQYFGPGTRLTVL.